This T cell receptor (beta chain) was recorded in a study of technical replicates of blood from a handful of donors. Trimming removed 4 bases from V and 1 base from J, with 6 bases in between. CDR1 is SEHNR and CDR2 is FQNEAQ in the germline V gene (reference sequence). The CDR3 consists of 13 residues. The data were produced by immunoSEQ multiplex PCR, yet TCRdb's version contains in-frame clones alone and is incomplete. Among 65,000 to 95,000 clones listed, 93% were seen once. The rearrangement links TRBV7-9 to TRBJ2-3; D is undetermined. This sequence was found in a human donor in good health. Specimen: T cells isolated from PBMCs. In nucleotides, the CDR3 is TGTGCCAGCAGCTCCAGCGGCACAGATACGCAGTATTTT. It is translated as CASSSSGTDTQYF.